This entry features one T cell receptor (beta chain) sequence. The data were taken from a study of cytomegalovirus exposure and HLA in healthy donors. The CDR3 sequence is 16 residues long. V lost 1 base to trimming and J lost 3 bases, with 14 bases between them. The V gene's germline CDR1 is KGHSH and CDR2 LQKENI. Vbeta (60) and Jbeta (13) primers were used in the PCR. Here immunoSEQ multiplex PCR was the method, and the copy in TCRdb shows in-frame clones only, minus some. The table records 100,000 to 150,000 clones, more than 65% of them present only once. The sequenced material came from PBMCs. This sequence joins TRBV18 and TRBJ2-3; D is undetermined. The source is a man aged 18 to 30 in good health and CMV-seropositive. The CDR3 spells CASSPQVASPTDTQYF. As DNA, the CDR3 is TGTGCCAGCTCACCACAGGTAGCCTCACCGACAGATACGCAGTATTTT.